Detailed here is one T cell receptor beta chain. The data were obtained in a study of T cell changes during pregnancy in multiple sclerosis. TCRdb's copy holds only in-frame clones and misses some; the assay was immunoSEQ multiplex PCR. The sample shows some 87,000 clones, approximately 92% of them seen only once. CDR1 and CDR2 from the germline V gene are SQVTM and ANQGSEA. The CDR3 is made up of 11 amino acids. The V end was cut by 5 bases, the J end by 6 bases, with 11 bases between. This TCR was sampled from a female donor with multiple sclerosis, enrolled in a pregnancy study. The source was CD4+ T cells from peripheral blood mononuclear cells, collected before pregnancy. J is TRBJ2-7 and V is TRBV29-1; no clear D. Here the CDR3 DNA reads TGCAGCGTTCTCGTGGGCCGCGAGCAGTACTTC. Translation gives CSVLVGREQYF.